The source of this T cell receptor (beta chain) is a study of Tregs in tolerant kidney transplant recipients. General study findings and limits: Few patients were studied, so findings need validation in larger groups. For some patients, primers changed over time, blocking nucleotide-level comparison.

The CDR3 sequence is 17 residues long. Trimming took 1 base from V and 7 from J; bases not matched to a gene: 14. Germline V CDR1 and CDR2: SGHRS, YFSETQ. In regard to this clone: The antigen is not known.

Thawed PBMCs were FACS-sorted into unstimulated CD4+CD25+CD127- regulatory T cells, CD4+CD25- non-regulatory cells, CD4 and CD8 cells. Measured with immunoSEQ multiplex PCR; TCRdb has only the in-frame clones, and not every one. The sample records just under 65,000 clones, 95% to 98% being singletons. The gene calls are TRBV5-1 and TRBJ1-1, with 9 bases fitting TRBD1. The sequencing used Tregs from blood, collected before the transplant. This TCR was recovered from a human donor who received a combined kidney and bone marrow transplant. The CDR3 DNA follows: TGCGCCAGCAGCTTGTTGGCGGGACAGGGTTTGAAGTATGAAGCTTTCTTT. It specifies CASSLLAGQGLKYEAFF.